This is a list of T cell receptor beta chains from one sample in a study of cytomegalovirus exposure and HLA in healthy donors. The protocol was immunoSEQ multiplex PCR, while the TCRdb copy is restricted to in-frame clones and leaves out a portion. Among approximately 170,000 clones listed, roughly 67% were seen once. The specimen sequenced was PBMCs. The receptors were sampled from a woman between 18 and 29 years old in good health and CMV-seropositive. Each CDR3 is given with its conserved first and last residue. D genes are given only for firm matches. Rows give clone size only sometimes, using once, few, many, or a class for an expanded clone.

cdr3_length	d_call	v_call	clone_size	j_call	cdr3_nt	cdr3_aa
14	-	TRBV11-1	-	TRBJ1-6	TGTGCCAGCAGCCTCCTATCCCAGGGCTCACCCCTCCACTTT	CASSLLSQGSPLHF
15	TRBD1	TRBV7-2	-	TRBJ2-3	TGTGCCAGCACCCGGACAGGGGGACAGGCAGATACGCAGTATTTT	CASTRTGGQADTQYF
13	-	TRBV11-2	-	TRBJ1-2	TGTGCCAGCAGCTCCACAATTAACTATGGCTACACCTTC	CASSSTINYGYTF
12	TRBD1	TRBV19	-	TRBJ1-1	TGTGCCAGTTGGGACAGGGGCACTGAAGCTTTCTTT	CASWDRGTEAFF
13	-	TRBV5-1	once	TRBJ1-4	TGCGCCAGCAGCTTCGACAGAAATGAAAAACTGTTTTTT	CASSFDRNEKLFF
13	-	TRBV29-1	-	TRBJ2-7	TGCAGCGTTCCGGAGGGGCCCTCCTACGAGCAGTACTTC	CSVPEGPSYEQYF
15	-	TRBV5-1	once	TRBJ1-2	TGCGCCAGCAGCTACGTCCTGACAGACCCTTATGGCTACACCTTC	CASSYVLTDPYGYTF
15	TRBD2	TRBV9	-	TRBJ2-5	TGTGCCAGCAGCGGTAGCGGGGGGCCCCAAGAGACCCAGTACTTC	CASSGSGGPQETQYF
13	TRBD1	TRBV6-5	-	TRBJ1-3	TGTGCCAGCATGAAGACAGGGCAAGACACCATATATTTT	CASMKTGQDTIYF
14	-	TRBV30	-	TRBJ1-4	TGTGCCTGGAGTCGTCCAGGGTATAATGAAAAACTGTTTTTT	CAWSRPGYNEKLFF
16	-	TRBV5-1	once	TRBJ1-5	TGCGCCAGCAGCTTGAATCCCAGGGATAGCAATCAGCCCCAGCATTTT	CASSLNPRDSNQPQHF
15	-	TRBV4-2	-	TRBJ1-1	TGTGCCAGCGGTCGTGGGGGTGGAGGGAGCACTGAAGCTTTCTTT	CASGRGGGGSTEAFF
11	TRBD1	TRBV20-1	-	TRBJ1-1	TGCAGTGCTAGAGAAGACAGGGAGGCCTTCTTT	CSAREDREAFF
17	-	TRBV4-3	-	TRBJ1-1	TGCGCCAGCAGCCAAGATCGGGGGGCCTTCATGAACACTGAAGCTTTCTTT	CASSQDRGAFMNTEAFF
11	-	TRBV2	-	TRBJ1-2	TGTGCCAGCATAAGCGGCTATGGCTACACCTTC	CASISGYGYTF
14	-	TRBV4-1	-	TRBJ1-5	TGCGCCAGCAGCCCCAGGGTTTCAAATCAGCCCCAGCATTTT	CASSPRVSNQPQHF
13	TRBD1	TRBV7-3	-	TRBJ2-2	TGTGCCAGCAGCCAGCAGGGGGCCGGGGAGCTGTTTTTT	CASSQQGAGELFF
17	TRBD2	TRBV28	-	TRBJ2-4	TGTGCCAGCAGTTTGGGTCTAGCGGGCCTAGCCAAAAACATTCAGTACTTC	CASSLGLAGLAKNIQYF
16	-	TRBV4-3	-	TRBJ1-6	TGCGCCAGCAGCCAGGCAGTGGGGAGAGCCAATTCACCCCTCCACTTT	CASSQAVGRANSPLHF
16	-	TRBV10-3	-	TRBJ1-3	TGTGCCATCAGTAGGGGGGGCCCCGAAGAGGGAAACACCATATATTTT	CAISRGGPEEGNTIYF
14	-	TRBV19	-	TRBJ1-2	TGTGCCAGTAGTCCCTCGGAGGGGTTCGAAGGCTACACCTTC	CASSPSEGFEGYTF
13	TRBD1	TRBV29-1	-	TRBJ1-2	TGCAGCGTCCCCGGGACAGGGCTCCCTGGCTACACCTTC	CSVPGTGLPGYTF
16	-	TRBV28	few	TRBJ1-2	TGTGCCAGCAGGGGGGACTATGGACAGAACCTCTATGGCTACACCTTC	CASRGDYGQNLYGYTF
15	-	TRBV2	-	TRBJ2-5	TGTGCCAGCAGAGATACCGGGACTCCCGTGGAGACCCAGTACTTC	CASRDTGTPVETQYF
15	-	TRBV21-1	-	TRBJ1-5	TGTGCCAGCAGCAAATTGACACAGGGCCATCAGCCCCAGCATTTT	CASSKLTQGHQPQHF
15	-	TRBV6-6	-	TRBJ1-2	TGTGCCAGCAGTTACGTACGGCGGGGTAACTATGGCTACACCTTC	CASSYVRRGNYGYTF
12	-	TRBV15	-	TRBJ2-2	TGTGCCACCAGTCCCTACCCCGGGGAGCTGTTTTTT	CATSPYPGELFF
13	-	TRBV11-3	once	TRBJ2-1	TGTGCCAGCAGCCTGGGCTTCCCCAATGAGCAGTTCTTC	CASSLGFPNEQFF
14	-	TRBV7-9	many	TRBJ1-1	TGTGCCAGCAGCCAAGCCCAAGCGAACACTGAAGCTTTCTTT	CASSQAQANTEAFF
13	-	TRBV5-1	-	TRBJ1-2	TGCGCCAGCAGCCCCGGGACTGCGTATGGCTACACCTTC	CASSPGTAYGYTF
13	-	TRBV2	few	TRBJ1-2	TGTGCCATCCAAAGACAGGATTTTTATGGCTACACCTTC	CAIQRQDFYGYTF
18	TRBD2	TRBV7-9	-	TRBJ2-3	TGTGCCAGCAGCTTAGCCAACAGACTAGCGGGGGTCACAGATACGCAGTATTTT	CASSLANRLAGVTDTQYF
16	-	TRBV18	-	TRBJ2-7	TGTGCCAGCTCACCACGGCGGGGCGGCGAGGGGTACGAGCAGTACTTC	CASSPRRGGEGYEQYF
13	TRBD1	TRBV14	few	TRBJ1-2	TGTGCCAGCAGTACAGGGGGCGGTTATGGCTACACCTTC	CASSTGGGYGYTF
16	TRBD2	TRBV2	-	TRBJ2-1	TGTGCCAGCAGTGATCTACGGGGGGGCCCCTACAATGAGCAGTTCTTC	CASSDLRGGPYNEQFF
14	TRBD2	TRBV5-6	-	TRBJ2-3	TGTGCCAGCGGGCTAGCGGGAACAACAGATACGCAGTATTTT	CASGLAGTTDTQYF
12	-	TRBV6-5	once	TRBJ2-3	TGTGCCAGCGTTGGCAGCACAGATACGCAGTATTTT	CASVGSTDTQYF
15	-	TRBV4-1	-	TRBJ1-2	TGCGCCAGCAGCCAAGCCAGTCAAGCTAACTATGGCTACACCTTC	CASSQASQANYGYTF
16	TRBD2	TRBV9	-	TRBJ2-5	TGTGCCAGCAGCTCCCGAGGCGGGGAGGGGAAAGAGACCCAGTACTTC	CASSSRGGEGKETQYF
15	-	TRBV7-2	-	TRBJ1-1	TGTGCCAGCAGCTTAGTAGAAGGGGTGATCACTGAAGCTTTCTTT	CASSLVEGVITEAFF
16	TRBD2	TRBV19	-	TRBJ2-1	TGTGCCAGTAGTATGGGACTAGCGCCCTTTAGGAATGAGCAGTTCTTC	CASSMGLAPFRNEQFF
11	-	TRBV9	-	TRBJ2-3	TGTGCCAGCGGTAAGGAGGATACGCAGTATTTT	CASGKEDTQYF
12	-	TRBV10-3	-	TRBJ1-1	TGTGCCATCAGGCGCCAGAACACTGAAGCTTTCTTT	CAIRRQNTEAFF
14	-	TRBV7-3	-	TRBJ1-1	TGTGCCAGCAGCTTAATCGGGGGTAACACTGAAGCTTTCTTT	CASSLIGGNTEAFF
15	-	TRBV7-8	once	TRBJ1-1	TGTGCCAGCAGCTTCCAGGGCGAGTGGGGCACTGAAGCTTTCTTT	CASSFQGEWGTEAFF
14	-	TRBV28	few	TRBJ1-5	TGTGCCAGCAGTTTACCACAGGAGTTAGGGCCCCAGCATTTT	CASSLPQELGPQHF
16	TRBD1	TRBV5-4	-	TRBJ1-1	TGTGCCAGCAGCTTGGCCCGGACAGGGGGCCTGGGTGAAGCTTTCTTT	CASSLARTGGLGEAFF
13	-	TRBV27	-	TRBJ2-3	TGTGCCAGCAGCCGGGACTGGACAGATACGCAGTATTTT	CASSRDWTDTQYF
11	-	TRBV30	-	TRBJ1-2	TGTGCCTGGAGTGGGGGAGCTGGCTACACCTTC	CAWSGGAGYTF
11	-	TRBV30	-	TRBJ2-7	TGTGCCTGGAGTTCGGGGTTCGGGCAGTACTTC	CAWSSGFGQYF
14	-	TRBV5-5	-	TRBJ2-7	TGTGCCAGCTCCCGGCGGACAGACTCCTACGAGCAGTACTTC	CASSRRTDSYEQYF
12	-	TRBV2	-	TRBJ2-7	TGTGCCAGCAGCGACATTCCCTACGAGCAGTACTTC	CASSDIPYEQYF
17	TRBD2	TRBV5-6	few	TRBJ2-5	TGTGCCAGCAGCTTACCTAGCGGGGGGGCGTCCCAAGAGACCCAGTACTTC	CASSLPSGGASQETQYF
16	TRBD1	TRBV5-1	-	TRBJ1-3	TGCGCCAGCAGCAGAGACAGGGGGCGGCCTGGAAACACCATATATTTT	CASSRDRGRPGNTIYF
14	TRBD2	TRBV18	once	TRBJ2-7	TGTGCCAGCTCCCCCAGCGGGGGGCCCTACGAGCAGTACTTC	CASSPSGGPYEQYF
15	TRBD2	TRBV6-1	-	TRBJ2-7	TGTGCCAGCAGTGAGGCGGGGGGGCCTTCCTACGAGCAGTACTTC	CASSEAGGPSYEQYF
13	-	TRBV19	-	TRBJ2-5	TGTGCCAGTAGTACGGGACTCCAAGAGACCCAGTACTTC	CASSTGLQETQYF
15	-	TRBV6-4	few	TRBJ2-3	TGTGCCAGCAGTGACGGGGCACATAGCACAGATACGCAGTATTTT	CASSDGAHSTDTQYF
17	TRBD2	TRBV27	few	TRBJ2-3	TGTGCCAGCAGTCCACAGACTAGCGGGGGGGCCGGAGATACGCAGTATTTT	CASSPQTSGGAGDTQYF